This T cell receptor beta chain was sequenced during a study of T cells after yellow fever vaccination. Background on the study: With SMART-Seq v4 Ultra Low Input, the fractions containing low cell numbers were prepared.

Universal primer sites and UMIs were introduced during 5'RACE template-switching synthesis of TCR cDNA. One entry per CDR3 protein, called by TCRdb with MiXCR from the 5' RACE reads. The table lists 250,000 or so distinct CDR3 sequences, more than 3.5% of them singletons. Trimming at V came to 4 bases and at J to 1 base, leaving 2 bases not matched to a gene. CDR3 length: 15 residues. Germline V lookup: CDR1 MGHRA, CDR2 YSYEKL. This clonotype was counted ten times or more. The material sequenced was PBMCs, taken 15 days after the yellow fever booster vaccination. This TCR was sampled from a man between 18 and 35 years old who received the YFV17D yellow fever vaccine. This chain connects TRBV4-1 to TRBJ2-1, with TRBD2 matching 9 bases. For the CDR3, the DNA is TGCGCCAGCAGCCCTGGACTAGCGTCCTACAATGAGCAGTTCTTC. This gives the protein CASSPGLASYNEQFF.